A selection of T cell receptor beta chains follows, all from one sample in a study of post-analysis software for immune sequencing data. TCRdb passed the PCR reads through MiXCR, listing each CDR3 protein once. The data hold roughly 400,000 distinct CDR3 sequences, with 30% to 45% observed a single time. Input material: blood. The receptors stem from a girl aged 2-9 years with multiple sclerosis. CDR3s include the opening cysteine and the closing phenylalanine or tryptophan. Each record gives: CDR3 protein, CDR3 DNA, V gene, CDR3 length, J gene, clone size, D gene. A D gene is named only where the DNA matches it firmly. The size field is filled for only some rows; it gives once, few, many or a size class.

CSVELTDRENTEAFF	TGCAGCGTTGAATTGACGGACAGGGAGAACACTGAAGCTTTCTTT	TRBV29-1	15	TRBJ1-1	-	TRBD1
CASSLDPGRVGKGEQFF	TGTGCCAGCAGCTTAGATCCAGGACGAGTCGGCAAGGGTGAGCAGTTCTTC	TRBV11-3	17	TRBJ2-1	few	-
CASSTQTVANYGYTF	TGTGCCAGCAGCACCCAGACTGTAGCTAACTATGGCTACACCTTC	TRBV11-2	15	TRBJ1-2	few	-
CASSWVSGRLLEQYF	TGCGCCAGCAGCTGGGTGTCGGGGAGGTTGCTCGAGCAGTACTTC	TRBV5-1	15	TRBJ2-7	-	-
CASSSEGNQPQHF	TGTGCCAGCAGTTCCGAGGGAAATCAGCCCCAGCATTTT	TRBV12-3/TRBV12-4	13	TRBJ1-5	-	-
CASSFAGGTSSYNEQFF	TGTGCCAGCAGTTTCGCGGGGGGTACGAGCTCCTACAATGAGCAGTTCTTC	TRBV6-6	17	TRBJ2-1	few	TRBD2
CAISTGGLETQYF	TGTGCCATCAGTACAGGGGGCCTTGAGACCCAGTACTTC	TRBV10-3	13	TRBJ2-5	few	TRBD1
CATSDPDRAEAFF	TGTGCCACCAGTGATCCCGACAGGGCTGAAGCTTTCTTT	TRBV24-1	13	TRBJ1-1	-	TRBD1
CASSQASSYEQYF	TGCGCCAGCAGCCAAGCGAGCTCCTACGAGCAGTACTTC	TRBV4-1	13	TRBJ2-7	-	-
CASSHSPGPYEQYF	TGTGCCAGCAGCCACTCGCCTGGACCCTACGAGCAGTACTTC	TRBV3-1	14	TRBJ2-7	-	-
CATSGLAMDEQFF	TGTGCCACCAGTGGGCTAGCGATGGATGAGCAGTTCTTC	TRBV10-3	13	TRBJ2-1	-	-
CASSQDYWGDQETQFF	TGTGCCAGCAGCCAAGATTATTGGGGGGACCAAGAGACCCAGTTCTTC	TRBV3-1	16	TRBJ2-1	-	-
CASSLLGVGEQYF	TGTGCCAGCAGCTTACTAGGGGTGGGCGAGCAGTACTTC	TRBV7-2	13	TRBJ2-7	few	-
CASSPGQASTF	TGTGCCAGCTCACCAGGACAGGCTAGCACCTTC	TRBV18	11	TRBJ1-2	-	TRBD1
CSAPGPAREAQYF	TGCAGTGCGCCGGGACCAGCTAGGGAGGCCCAGTACTTC	TRBV20-1	13	TRBJ2-5	-	-
CATAVGLSYEQYF	TGTGCCACCGCGGTCGGGCTTTCCTACGAGCAGTACTTC	TRBV12-3/TRBV12-4	13	TRBJ2-7	few	-
CASSLGGQANEKLFF	TGTGCCAGCAGCTTGGGGGGACAGGCCAATGAAAAACTGTTTTTT	TRBV7-2	15	TRBJ1-4	-	TRBD1
CASSQTDSGVKSLHF	TGCGCCAGCAGCCAAACGGACAGCGGAGTAAAGTCCCTCCACTTT	TRBV4-1	15	TRBJ1-6	-	-
CASSLARPTDTQYF	TGTGCCAGCAGTTTGGCTCGCCCCACAGATACGCAGTATTTT	TRBV12-3/TRBV12-4	14	TRBJ2-3	-	-
CASSPRRFGNTIYF	TGTGCCAGCAGCCCTAGGAGATTCGGGAACACCATATATTTT	TRBV6-5	14	TRBJ1-3	-	-
CASSLTGKTEAFF	TGTGCCAGCAGTCTGACAGGTAAGACTGAAGCTTTCTTT	TRBV12-3/TRBV12-4	13	TRBJ1-1	-	-
CASSLWVAMDRGGTDTQYF	TGTGCCAGCAGTTTATGGGTTGCTATGGACAGGGGGGGGACAGATACGCAGTATTTT	TRBV28	19	TRBJ2-3	many	TRBD1
CASIGGQNTEAFF	TGTGCCAGCATTGGGGGACAGAACACTGAAGCTTTCTTT	TRBV28	13	TRBJ1-1	-	-
CASSQGEQPINNEQFF	TGTGCCAGCAGCCAAGGGGAACAGCCCATAAACAATGAGCAGTTCTTC	TRBV14	16	TRBJ2-1	few	-
CPQPAPGQGAVGELFF	TGTCCCCAGCCTGCCCCGGGACAGGGGGCGGTCGGGGAGCTGTTTTTT	TRBV27	16	TRBJ2-2	-	TRBD1
CASSFEPGPSYNEQYF	TGTGCCAGCAGCTTTGAACCGGGCCCCTCCTACAATGAGCAGTACTTC	TRBV9	16	TRBJ2-7	few	-
CASSRTRDSSNIQYF	TGTGCCAGCTCACGAACCCGAGACAGCTCCAACATTCAGTACTTC	TRBV18	15	TRBJ2-4	-	-
CASSSLTASNEKLFF	TGTGCCAGCAGCAGTTTGACAGCGAGCAATGAAAAACTGTTTTTT	TRBV12-3/TRBV12-4	15	TRBJ1-4	-	-
CSARLGQGIAKNIQYF	TGCAGTGCTAGACTGGGACAGGGAATCGCCAAAAACATTCAGTACTTC	TRBV20-1	16	TRBJ2-4	-	TRBD1
CASGPEKTGGLAYEQYF	TGTGCCAGCGGGCCCGAGAAAACAGGGGGCCTTGCCTACGAGCAGTACTTC	TRBV28	17	TRBJ2-7	few	TRBD1
CASSPGTGNGYGYTF	TGTGCCAGCAGTCCCGGGACAGGGAATGGGTATGGCTACACCTTC	TRBV12-3/TRBV12-4	15	TRBJ1-2	-	TRBD1
CSVGGSSSDTQYF	TGCAGCGTTGGCGGGAGTTCATCAGATACGCAGTATTTT	TRBV29-1	13	TRBJ2-3	-	TRBD2
CASSQETGHDYQDYGYTF	TGTGCCAGCAGCCAAGAGACGGGACATGATTACCAGGACTATGGCTACACCTTC	TRBV3-1	18	TRBJ1-2	few	-
CASSLAGGSLDEQFF	TGTGCCAGCAGCTTAGCGGGCGGGAGTTTGGATGAGCAGTTCTTC	TRBV7-9	15	TRBJ2-1	-	TRBD2
CASSLFVGYGYTF	TGTGCCAGCAGCTTATTTGTCGGATATGGCTACACCTTC	TRBV7-3	13	TRBJ1-2	few	-
CASRRTGQGGNEQFF	TGTGCCAGCAGGAGGACGGGACAGGGAGGCAATGAGCAGTTCTTC	TRBV6-6	15	TRBJ2-1	-	TRBD1
CASKRTTGTDEQFF	TGTGCCAGTAAAAGGACGACAGGGACGGATGAGCAGTTCTTC	TRBV19	14	TRBJ2-1	-	TRBD1
CASSPQGRDEQYF	TGCGCCAGCAGCCCTCAGGGCAGGGACGAGCAGTACTTC	TRBV5-1	13	TRBJ2-7	few	-
CASSPLIDYGYTF	TGTGCCAGCAGCCCGTTAATCGACTATGGCTACACCTTC	TRBV11-2	13	TRBJ1-2	-	-
CAISADGGGRETQYF	TGTGCCATCAGTGCAGATGGAGGGGGCCGGGAGACCCAGTACTTC	TRBV10-3	15	TRBJ2-5	few	-
CASRTPVGSTIRPSTFF	TGTGCCAGCAGGACCCCAGTAGGGTCAACTATACGACCTTCGACGTTCTTC	TRBV2	17	TRBJ2-1	few	-
CASSLGMGAKGETQYF	TGTGCCAGCAGCTTAGGGATGGGCGCCAAGGGTGAGACCCAGTACTTC	TRBV7-3	16	TRBJ2-5	-	-
CASSWTGTGNSPLHF	TGTGCCAGCAGCTGGACCGGGACAGGGAACTCACCCCTCCACTTT	TRBV7-3	15	TRBJ1-6	few	TRBD1
CSAPRQGSGNQPQHF	TGCAGTGCGCCCCGACAGGGCTCGGGCAATCAGCCCCAGCATTTT	TRBV20-1	15	TRBJ1-5	-	TRBD1
CASSFLGTVEDTEAFF	TGTGCCAGCAGCTTCCTGGGGACAGTTGAGGACACTGAAGCTTTCTTT	TRBV11-2	16	TRBJ1-1	-	TRBD1
CVSSFEGEQTQYF	TGTGTCAGCAGTTTCGAGGGCGAACAGACCCAGTACTTC	TRBV12-3/TRBV12-4	13	TRBJ2-5	-	-
CSARDSKSIRSEWGLLEETQYF	TGCAGTGCTAGAGATTCTAAGAGTATCCGAAGTGAGTGGGGGCTACTCGAAGAGACCCAGTACTTC	TRBV20-1	22	TRBJ2-5	-	-
CASSLEGRTDTQYF	TGCGCCAGCAGCTTGGAAGGACGCACAGATACGCAGTATTTT	TRBV5-1	14	TRBJ2-3	-	-
CATGQGEEKLFF	TGTGCGACGGGGCAGGGTGAAGAAAAACTGTTTTTT	TRBV28	12	TRBJ1-4	-	-
CSGASGTSYNEQFF	TGCAGCGGCGCTAGCGGGACCTCCTACAATGAGCAGTTCTTC	TRBV29-1	14	TRBJ2-1	-	TRBD2
CASSLDLRDGYTF	TGTGCCAGCAGTTTGGACCTTAGGGATGGCTACACCTTC	TRBV12-3/TRBV12-4	13	TRBJ1-2	-	-
CASRRDFTTEAFF	TGTGCCAGCCGGCGGGATTTCACCACTGAAGCTTTCTTT	TRBV2	13	TRBJ1-1	-	-
CASSLASYQETQYF	TGCGCCAGCAGCTTGGCCTCGTACCAAGAGACCCAGTACTTC	TRBV5-1	14	TRBJ2-5	many	-